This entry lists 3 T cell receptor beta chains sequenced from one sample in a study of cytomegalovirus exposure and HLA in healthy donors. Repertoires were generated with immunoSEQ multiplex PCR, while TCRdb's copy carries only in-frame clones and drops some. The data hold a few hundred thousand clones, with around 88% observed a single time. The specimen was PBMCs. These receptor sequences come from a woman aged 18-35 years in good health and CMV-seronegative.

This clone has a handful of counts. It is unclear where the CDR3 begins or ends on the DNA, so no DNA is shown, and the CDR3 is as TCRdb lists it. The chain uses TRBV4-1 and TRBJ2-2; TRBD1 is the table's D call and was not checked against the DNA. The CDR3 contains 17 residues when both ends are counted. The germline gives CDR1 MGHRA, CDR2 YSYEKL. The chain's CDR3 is CASSQDTTGFGAGELFF.

The CDR3 protein is CASSQDLAGGSDYGYTF. The CDR3 region has the DNA TGCGCCAGCAGCCAAGATCTGGCAGGGGGGTCTGACTATGGCTACACCTTC. The chain has TRBV4-1 and TRBJ1-2; TRBD1 matches 7 bases. The CDR3 runs to 17 residues. V gave up 0 bases and J gave up 3 bases; unmatched junction bases: 10. Germline V CDR1 and CDR2: MGHRA, YSYEKL.

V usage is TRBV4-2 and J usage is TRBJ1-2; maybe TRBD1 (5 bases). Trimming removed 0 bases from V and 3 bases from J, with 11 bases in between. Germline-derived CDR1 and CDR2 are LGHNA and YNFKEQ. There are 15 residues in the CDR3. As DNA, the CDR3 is TGTGCCAGCAGCCAAGATCCCAGGGCCCACTATGGCTACACCTTC. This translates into CASSQDPRAHYGYTF.